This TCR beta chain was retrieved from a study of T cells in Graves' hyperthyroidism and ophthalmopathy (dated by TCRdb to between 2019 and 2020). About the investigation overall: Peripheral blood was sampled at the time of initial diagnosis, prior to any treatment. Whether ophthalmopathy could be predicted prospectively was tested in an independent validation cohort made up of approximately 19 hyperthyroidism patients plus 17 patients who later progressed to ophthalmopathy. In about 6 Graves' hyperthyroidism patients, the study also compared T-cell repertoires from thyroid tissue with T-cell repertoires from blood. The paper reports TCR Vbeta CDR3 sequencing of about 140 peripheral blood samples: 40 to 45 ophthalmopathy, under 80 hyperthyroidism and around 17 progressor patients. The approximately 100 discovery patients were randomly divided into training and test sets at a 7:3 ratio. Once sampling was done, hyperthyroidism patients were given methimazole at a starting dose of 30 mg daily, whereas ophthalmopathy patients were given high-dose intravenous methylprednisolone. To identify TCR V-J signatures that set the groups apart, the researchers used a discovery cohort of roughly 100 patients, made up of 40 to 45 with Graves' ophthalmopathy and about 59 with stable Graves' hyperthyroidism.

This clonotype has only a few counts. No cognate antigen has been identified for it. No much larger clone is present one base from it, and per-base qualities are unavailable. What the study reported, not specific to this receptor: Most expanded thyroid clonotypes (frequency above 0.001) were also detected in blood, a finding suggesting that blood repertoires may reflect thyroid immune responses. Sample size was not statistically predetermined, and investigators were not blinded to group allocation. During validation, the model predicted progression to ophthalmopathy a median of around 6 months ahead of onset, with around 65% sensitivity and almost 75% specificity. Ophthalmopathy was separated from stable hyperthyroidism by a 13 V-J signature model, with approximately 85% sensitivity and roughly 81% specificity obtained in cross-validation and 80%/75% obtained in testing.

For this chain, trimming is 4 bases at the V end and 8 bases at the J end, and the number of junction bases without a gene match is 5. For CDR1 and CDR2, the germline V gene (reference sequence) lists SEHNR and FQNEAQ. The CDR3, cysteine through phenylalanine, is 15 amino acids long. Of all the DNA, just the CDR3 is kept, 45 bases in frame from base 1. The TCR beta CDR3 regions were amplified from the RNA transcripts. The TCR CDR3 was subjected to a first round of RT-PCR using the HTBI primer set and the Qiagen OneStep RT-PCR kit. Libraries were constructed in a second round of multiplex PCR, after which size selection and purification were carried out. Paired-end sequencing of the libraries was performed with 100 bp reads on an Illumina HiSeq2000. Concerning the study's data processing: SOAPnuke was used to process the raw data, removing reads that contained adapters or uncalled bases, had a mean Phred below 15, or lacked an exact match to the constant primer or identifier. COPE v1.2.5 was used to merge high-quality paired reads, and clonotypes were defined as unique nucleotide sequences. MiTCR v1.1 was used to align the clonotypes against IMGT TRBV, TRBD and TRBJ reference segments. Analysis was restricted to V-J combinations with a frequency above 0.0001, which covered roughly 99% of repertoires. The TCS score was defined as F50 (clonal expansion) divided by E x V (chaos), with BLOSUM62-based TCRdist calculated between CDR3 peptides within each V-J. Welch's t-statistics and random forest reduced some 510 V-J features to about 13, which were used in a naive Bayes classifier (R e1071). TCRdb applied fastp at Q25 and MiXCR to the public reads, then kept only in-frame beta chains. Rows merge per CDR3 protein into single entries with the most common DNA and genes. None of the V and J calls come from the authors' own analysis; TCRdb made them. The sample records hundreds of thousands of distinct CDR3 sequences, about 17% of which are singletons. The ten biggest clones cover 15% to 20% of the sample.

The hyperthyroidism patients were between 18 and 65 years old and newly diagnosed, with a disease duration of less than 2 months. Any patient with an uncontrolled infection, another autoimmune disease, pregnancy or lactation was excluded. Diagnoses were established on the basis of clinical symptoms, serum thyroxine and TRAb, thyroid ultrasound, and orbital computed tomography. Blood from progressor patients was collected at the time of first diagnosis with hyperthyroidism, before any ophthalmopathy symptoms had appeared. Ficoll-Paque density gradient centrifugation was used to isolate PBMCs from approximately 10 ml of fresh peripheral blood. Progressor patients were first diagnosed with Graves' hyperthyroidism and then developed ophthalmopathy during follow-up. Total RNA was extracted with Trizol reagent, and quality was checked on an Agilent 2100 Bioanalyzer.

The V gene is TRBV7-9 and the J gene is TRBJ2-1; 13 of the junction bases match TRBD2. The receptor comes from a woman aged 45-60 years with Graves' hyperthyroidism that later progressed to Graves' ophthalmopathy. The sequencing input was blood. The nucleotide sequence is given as TGTGCCAGCAGCTCCACTAGCGGGGGGGCCGATGAGCAGTTCTTC. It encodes CASSSTSGGADEQFF.